The clone carrying this TCR beta chain appeared once. This sample is drawn from a study of blood T cell repertoires in COVID-19. On the study more broadly: Whether acute or convalescent, the COVID-19 samples came from the United States, Italy and Spain. T cells, B-cell-depleted T cells, or PBMCs provided the cDNA or gDNA that served as material.

V was shortened by 4 bases and J by 0 bases, with 7 bases between the two germline ends. The CDR3 is 13 amino acids. Looked up from germline, CDR1 is SGHRS and CDR2 is YFSETQ. Original analysis: It was from reference gene primer amplification that nucleated cell counts were estimated. Measured with immunoSEQ multiplex PCR; TCRdb has only the in-frame clones, and not every one. Clone size and the V and J calls come from that table; the DNA yielded D and trimming. The table records fewer than 100,000 clones, over 75% of them present only once. This clonotype originated in a human donor with acute or convalescent COVID-19. The donor label of this sample is uncertain. Sequencing was carried out using peripheral blood. The chain combines TRBV5-1 with TRBJ1-1; tentatively, D is TRBD1 (6 bases). CDR3 in DNA: TGCGCCAGCAGCCCAGGGGTGAACACTGAAGCTTTCTTT. It translates to CASSPGVNTEAFF.